The next 26 T cell receptor beta chains were all read from a single sample in a study of cytomegalovirus exposure and HLA in healthy donors. Both 60 Vbeta primers and 13 Jbeta primers went into the PCR. Profiling relied on immunoSEQ multiplex PCR, and the TCRdb table lists in-frame clones only, not all of them. The repertoire table contains tens of thousands of clones. Specimen: PBMCs. These receptors all stem from a female donor in good health and CMV-seronegative.

V gene TRBV6-5 combines with J gene TRBJ1-1; D not resolved. The germline CDR1 and CDR2 sequences are MNHEY and SVGAGI. This CDR3 spans 13 amino acids. Here the CDR3 DNA reads TGTGCGGCATTCTTCACGGGGAACACTGAAGCTTTCTTT. Translating gives CAAFFTGNTEAFF.

The V call is TRBV29-1, the J call TRBJ1-1, with D possibly TRBD1 on 5 matching bases. Germline V gene lookup returns CDR1 SQVTM and CDR2 ANQGSEA. The CDR3 contains 13 residues. V lost 5 bases and J 5 bases, leaving 15 bases between the germline ends. CDR3 DNA: TGCAGCGTTCGGGGTGGAGGGGAAACTGAAGCTTTCTTT. This encodes CSVRGGGETEAFF.

This chain joins TRBV27 and TRBJ1-4, with 7 bases lining up with TRBD1. CDR1 is MNHEY, CDR2 SMNVEV, per germline (reference sequence). With V trimmed by 4 bases and J by 6 bases, 8 bases remained unmatched. This CDR3 spans 15 amino acids. The DNA of the CDR3 is TGTGCCAGCAGTTCGAGACAGGGTTCCTATGAAAAACTGTTTTTT. As protein: CASSSRQGSYEKLFF.

CDR3 nucleotides: TGTGCCAGCAGCCCCCGTCCCGGGACAGGGGGCAGTGAAGCTTTCTTT. It is translated as CASSPRPGTGGSEAFF. This chain connects TRBV7-9 to TRBJ1-1, with 12 bases identical to TRBD1. There are 16 residues in the CDR3. V shed 5 bases and J 7 bases; nucleotides not matched to a gene: 11. Germline-derived CDR1 and CDR2 are SEHNR and FQNEAQ (reference sequence). The full variable domain, rest sourced from reference TRBV7-9 and TRBJ1-1, is DTGVSQNPRHKITKRGQNVTFRCDPISEHNRLYWYRQTLGQGPEFLTYFQNEAQLEKSRLLSDRFSAERPKGSFSTLEIQRTEQGDSAMYLCASSPRPGTGGSEAFFGQGTRLTVV.

The chain employs TRBV4-1 and TRBJ2-3, with 9 bases identical to TRBD2. The V gene end was trimmed by 5 bases and the J gene end by 0 bases; junction bases not matched to a gene: 3. This CDR3 has 15 residues. The germline CDR1 and CDR2 sequences are MGHRA and YSYEKL. CDR3 sequence (DNA): TGCGCCAGCAGCGACCTAGCGGGAAGCACAGATACGCAGTATTTT. Encoded protein: CASSDLAGSTDTQYF.

The J gene is TRBJ1-1, the V gene TRBV6-5; D possibly corresponds to TRBD1 (5 bases). CDR3 length: 12 amino acids. Germline CDR1 and CDR2: MNHEY and SVGAGI. V was trimmed by 6 bases and J by 4 bases, leaving 9 bases between them. DNA of the CDR3: TGTGCCAGCAGCCAGGGATCCACTGAAGCTTTCTTT. This codes for CASSQGSTEAFF.

This chain uses TRBV7-6 with TRBJ1-5; D remains ambiguous. The V and J ends lost 5 bases and 3 bases respectively, with 8 bases between them. The CDR3 has 13 amino acids. CDR1 is SGHVS, CDR2 FNYEAQ, per germline. CDR3 protein: CASSQMFNQPQHF. The CDR3 nucleotides are TGTGCCAGCAGCCAGATGTTCAATCAGCCCCAGCATTTT. The full variable domain, rest sourced from reference TRBV7-6 and TRBJ1-5, is GAGVSQSPRYKVTKRGQDVALRCDPISGHVSLYWYRQALGQGPEFLTYFNYEAQQDKSGLPNDRFSAERPEGSISTLTIQRTEQRDSAMYRCASSQMFNQPQHFGDGTRLSIL.

The chain is built from TRBV19 and TRBJ1-4; tentatively, D is TRBD1 (6 bases). Between the trimmed V and J ends, which lost 4 bases and 7 bases, there was a span of 10 bases. The CDR3 length is 13 residues. Germline loops: CDR1 LNHDA, CDR2 SQIVND (reference sequence). Here the CDR3 reads CASSNQGSEKLFF. As DNA, the CDR3 is TGTGCCAGTAGTAATCAGGGGTCTGAAAAACTGTTTTTT.

V and J are TRBV18 and TRBJ1-1, with TRBD1 as a possible D gene (5 bases). The length of the CDR3 is 16 residues. Trimming removed 2 bases at V and 0 bases at J, with 13 bases between. CDR1 and CDR2 from the germline V gene are KGHSH and LQKENI. CDR3 region: CASSPFPPDMNTEAFF. DNA for the CDR3: TGTGCCAGCTCACCATTTCCCCCGGACATGAACACTGAAGCTTTCTTT.

V is TRBV30 and J is TRBJ2-7; D gene unclear. Germline V gene data show CDR1 as GTSNPN and CDR2 as SVGIG (reference sequence). The V end lost 2 bases, the J end lost 7 bases, and 12 bases lay between the germline ends. The CDR3 runs to 12 residues. CDR3 in amino acids: CAWSPNPTEQYF. CDR3 in DNA: TGTGCCTGGAGTCCAAATCCTACGGAGCAGTACTTC.

J is TRBJ1-1 and V is TRBV4-1; 7 nucleotides agree with TRBD1. V shed 0 bases, J shed 1 base, and the junction held 11 bases outside the gene matches. The CDR3 is made up of 18 amino acids. CDR1 and CDR2 (germline): MGHRA, YSYEKL. CDR3 in DNA: TGCGCCAGCAGCCAAGATAAGTACAGGGGACAATGGAACACTGAAGCTTTCTTT. Its translation: CASSQDKYRGQWNTEAFF.

The J gene is TRBJ2-7, the V gene TRBV6-5; 8 bases line up with TRBD1. CDR1 is MNHEY and CDR2 is SVGAGI in the germline V gene. The length of the CDR3 is 13 residues. V lost 5 bases to trimming and J lost 6 bases; unmatched junction nucleotides: 6. The CDR3 DNA reads as TGTGCCAGCAGTATACAGGGGGTGGGCGAGCAGTACTTC. As protein: CASSIQGVGEQYF.

V gene TRBV30 combines with J gene TRBJ1-1; 7 bases are shared with TRBD1. CDR1 is GTSNPN, CDR2 SVGIG, per germline (reference sequence). V lost 6 bases, J lost 8 bases, and 9 bases stayed unmatched. The CDR3 spans 12 residues. The CDR3, as DNA: TGTGCCTGTATACAGGGGAGTTCCGAAGCTTTCTTT. Translated, it gives CACIQGSSEAFF.

The chain joins TRBV4-2 to TRBJ1-3; no clear D. Germline V lookup: CDR1 LGHNA, CDR2 YNFKEQ. This CDR3 is built from 13 residues. V shed 0 bases and J shed 6 bases, with 6 bases lying between them. CDR3 loop: CASSQDSENTIYF. The CDR3 DNA sequence: TGTGCCAGCAGCCAAGATAGTGAAAACACCATATATTTT.

The V and J genes are TRBV2 and TRBJ2-5, with 10 bases fitting TRBD2. Germline trimming cut 6 bases from V and 5 bases from J; bases unmatched to any gene: 3. There are 13 residues in the CDR3. Germline V CDR1 and CDR2: SNHLY, FYNNEI. CDR3 region: CASRGLAKETQYF. The CDR3 coding sequence is TGTGCCAGCAGGGGACTAGCGAAGGAGACCCAGTACTTC.

The J gene is TRBJ1-1, the V gene TRBV29-1, with D maybe TRBD1 (5 bases). The germline V gene encodes CDR1 SQVTM and CDR2 ANQGSEA. V was shortened by 7 bases and J by 1 base, with 7 bases between the two germline ends. The CDR3 sequence is 11 residues long. In DNA form, the CDR3 reads TGCAGCGCGACAGAGAACACTGAAGCTTTCTTT. This translates into CSATENTEAFF.

The rearrangement joins TRBV30 to TRBJ1-5, with D perhaps matching TRBD1 (5 bases). Germline loops: CDR1 GTSNPN, CDR2 SVGIG (reference sequence). Trimming took 5 bases from V and 2 from J, leaving 10 bases between them. The CDR3 length is 13 residues. The CDR3 region has the DNA TGTGCCTGGGGGGGGTTGGGCAATCAGCCCCAGCATTTT. It codes for CAWGGLGNQPQHF. The full variable domain, in which reference TRBV30 and TRBJ1-5 provide the parts outside the CDR3, is SQTIHQWPATLVQPVGSPLSLECTVEGTSNPNLYWYRQAAGRGLQLLFYSVGIGQISSEVPQNLSASRPQDRQFILSSKKLLLSDSGFYLCAWGGLGNQPQHFGDGTRLSIL.

This rearrangement joins TRBV6-5 to TRBJ1-5, with 7 bases fitting TRBD1. The V and J ends lost 6 bases and 6 bases, in that order; junction bases with no gene match: 5. The CDR3 has 13 amino acids. Germline CDR1 MNHEY, CDR2 SVGAGI. This CDR3 is CASSRQGGQPQHF. The DNA for the CDR3 is TGTGCCAGCAGCCGACAGGGAGGTCAGCCCCAGCATTTT.

The chain joins TRBV1 to TRBJ2-7; the table's TRBD2 call for D was not verified on the DNA. TRBV1 is flagged as a pseudogene. The CDR3 has 18 amino acids. The CDR3 protein is CTSSQRTSGGPSSYEQYF. Here the CDR3 DNA reads TGCACCAGCAGCCAAAGGACTAGCGGGGGGCCAAGCTCCTACGAGCAGTACTTC.

V and J are TRBV19 and TRBJ2-2; 8 positions match TRBD1. V was clipped by 11 bases and J by 4 bases; unmatched bases: 3. In germline, CDR1 is LNHDA, CDR2 SQIVND (reference sequence). This CDR3 has 12 amino acids. The DNA of the CDR3 is TGTGCCGGACAGGGCGCCACCGGGGAGCTGTTTTTT. Its translation: CAGQGATGELFF.

On this clone: The identical CDR3 is also encoded by other nucleotide sequences in the sample. The chain uses TRBV6-5 and TRBJ1-2, with D uncertain. CDR1 and CDR2 (germline): MNHEY, SVGAGI. The CDR3 runs 13 residues. Trimming removed 6 bases from V and 2 bases from J, with 10 bases in between. CDR3 in DNA: TGTGCCAGCAGCCCGACGGGGAACTATGGCTACACCTTC. Translation gives CASSPTGNYGYTF.

This chain joins TRBV5-1 and TRBJ2-5; 8 positions match TRBD2. The CDR3 covers 14 residues. Germline V gene sequence: CDR1 SGHRS, CDR2 YFSETQ. V was clipped by 4 bases and J by 2 bases; unmatched bases: 4. CDR3 bases: TGCGCCAGCAGCGCCGGGGGGGGGCAAGAGACCCAGTACTTC. Translating gives CASSAGGGQETQYF. Based on the CDR3 plus reference TRBV5-1 and TRBJ2-5, the full variable domain is KAGVTQTPRYLIKTRGQQVTLSCSPISGHRSVSWYQQTPGQGLQFLFEYFSETQRNKGNFPGRFSGRQFSNSRSEMNVSTLELGDSALYLCASSAGGGQETQYFGPGTRLLVL.

V and J are TRBV11-3 and TRBJ2-1; tentative D call: TRBD2 (6 bases). Between the trimmed V and J ends, which lost 4 bases and 3 bases, there was a span of 7 bases. CDR3 length equals 13 residues. CDR1 SGHNT and CDR2 YENEEA come from the germline V gene. CDR3 sequence (DNA): TGTGCCAGCAGCTCCGGGGGCTACAATGAGCAGTTCTTC. Its translation is CASSSGGYNEQFF.

The V and J genes are TRBV5-4 and TRBJ1-2; 8 bases match TRBD1. J gave up 5 bases and V 0 bases, and 3 bases lay outside the gene matches. The germline gives CDR1 SGHNT, CDR2 YYREEE (reference sequence). The CDR3 loop spans 14 amino acids. As DNA, the CDR3 is TGTGCCAGCAGCTTGGGGGGACAGGCTTATGGCTACACCTTC. It is translated as CASSLGGQAYGYTF.

The CDR3 bases are TGTGCCACCAGCAGAGCGGGAGACTACGAGCAGTACTTC. Protein: CATSRAGDYEQYF. The chain is built from TRBV15 and TRBJ2-7; D perhaps matches TRBD2 (6 bases). V was cut by 1 base and J by 3 bases, with 7 bases left in between. Germline CDR1 is LNHNV and CDR2 is YYDKDF (reference sequence). This CDR3 region has 13 residues.

The chain employs TRBV6-5 and TRBJ1-2; no definite D call. CDR1 and CDR2 from the germline V gene are MNHEY and SVGAGI. The ends were cut back, 6 bases at V and 2 bases at J, with 10 bases in the middle. There are 13 residues in the CDR3. The CDR3 region is CASSPRENYGYTF. The CDR3 region has the DNA TGTGCCAGCAGCCCCCGCGAGAACTATGGCTACACCTTC.